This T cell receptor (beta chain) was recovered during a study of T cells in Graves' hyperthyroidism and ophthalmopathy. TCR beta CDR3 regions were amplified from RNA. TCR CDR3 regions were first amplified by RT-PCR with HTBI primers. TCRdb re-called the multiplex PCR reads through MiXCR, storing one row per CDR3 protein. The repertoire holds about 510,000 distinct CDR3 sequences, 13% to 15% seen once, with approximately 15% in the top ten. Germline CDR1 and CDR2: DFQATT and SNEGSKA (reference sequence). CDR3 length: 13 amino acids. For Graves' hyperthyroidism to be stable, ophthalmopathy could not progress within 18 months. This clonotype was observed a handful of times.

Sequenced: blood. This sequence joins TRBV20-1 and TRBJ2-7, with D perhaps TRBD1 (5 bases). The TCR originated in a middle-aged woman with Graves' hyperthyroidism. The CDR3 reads CSSTDSNSYEQYF. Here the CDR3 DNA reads TGCAGCTCAACCGACAGTAACTCCTACGAGCAGTACTTC.